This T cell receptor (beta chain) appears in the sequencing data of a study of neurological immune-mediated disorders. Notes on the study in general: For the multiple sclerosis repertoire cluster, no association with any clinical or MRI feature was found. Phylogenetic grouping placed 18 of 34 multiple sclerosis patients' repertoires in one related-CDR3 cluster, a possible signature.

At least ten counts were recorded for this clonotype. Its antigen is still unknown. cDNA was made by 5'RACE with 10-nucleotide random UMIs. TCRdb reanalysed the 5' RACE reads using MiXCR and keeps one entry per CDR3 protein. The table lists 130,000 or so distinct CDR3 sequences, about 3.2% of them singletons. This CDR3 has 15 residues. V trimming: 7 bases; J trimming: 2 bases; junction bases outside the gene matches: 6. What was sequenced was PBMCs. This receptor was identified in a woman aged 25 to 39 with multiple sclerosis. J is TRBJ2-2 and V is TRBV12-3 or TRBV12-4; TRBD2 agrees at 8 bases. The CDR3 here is CASTAAGGNTGELFF. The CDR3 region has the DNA TGTGCCAGCACCGCGGCGGGGGGAAACACCGGGGAGCTGTTTTTT.